The 15 T cell receptor beta chains presented below share a single source sample, sequenced in a study of T cell responses to AZD1222 COVID-19 vaccine. TCRdb's copy holds only in-frame clones and misses some; the assay was immunoSEQ multiplex PCR. Of about 73,000 clones detected, approximately 88% appear once; the ten largest clones hold roughly 20%. Here the sequenced sample was peripheral blood, taken on day 0 of AZD1222 vaccination. The receptors originated from an adult in good health.

The chain combines TRBV4-1 with TRBJ1-6; D call uncertain. The CDR3 has 17 residues. V gave up 0 bases and J gave up 7 bases, with 16 bases separating them. Germline CDR1 is MGHRA and CDR2 is YSYEKL. CDR3: CASSQDFQKTKNSPLHF. The CDR3 bases are TGCGCCAGCAGCCAAGATTTCCAGAAGACGAAAAATTCACCCCTCCACTTT.

CDR3 nucleotides: TGTGCCAGCAGCCAAGATCGAACAGGGATGAGGGCAATCCACGAGCAGTACTTC. It yields the protein CASSQDRTGMRAIHEQYF. The V call is TRBV14, the J call TRBJ2-7, with a possible D match to TRBD1 (6 bases). This CDR3 is 18 amino acids long. Germline V gene sequence: CDR1 SGHDN, CDR2 FVKESK. The V gene lost 0 bases and the J gene lost 5 bases, with 23 bases spanning the gap. The whole variable domain, remainder taken from reference TRBV14 and TRBJ2-7, is EAGVTQFPSHSVIEKGQTVTLRCDPISGHDNLYWYRRVMGKEIKFLLHFVKESKQDESGMPNNRFLAERTGGTYSTLKVQPAELEDSGVYFCASSQDRTGMRAIHEQYFGPGTRLTVT.

This clone was seen just once. V is TRBV7-2 and J is TRBJ1-4, with TRBD1 matching 10 bases. Trimming at V came to 5 bases and at J to 5 bases, leaving 5 bases not matched to a gene. Germline assignment: CDR1 SGHTA and CDR2 FQGNSA. The CDR3 loop spans 15 amino acids. The CDR3 DNA sequence: TGTGCCAGCAGCAAAGGGACAGGGGAAAATGAAAAACTGTTTTTT. Translated: CASSKGTGENEKLFF.

V usage is TRBV6-4 and J usage is TRBJ2-3, with 8 bases fitting TRBD2. Unmatched junction bases numbered 11, after V lost 6 bases and J lost 0 bases. Germline lookup yields CDR1 MRHNA and CDR2 SNTAGT. There are 17 residues in the CDR3. CDR3 loop: CASSEGVAGGSTDTQYF. CDR3 DNA sequence: TGTGCCAGCAGCGAAGGCGTGGCGGGGGGAAGCACAGATACGCAGTATTTT.

In nucleotides, the CDR3 is TGTGCCAGCAGCGAGGGGGGGCTTACCTACGAGCAGTACTTC. As protein: CASSEGGLTYEQYF. This chain connects TRBV9 to TRBJ2-7, with D possibly matching TRBD2 (7 bases). The V and J ends lost 3 bases and 2 bases respectively, with 12 bases between them. CDR3 length equals 14 residues. Germline CDR1 and CDR2: SGDLS and YYNGEE.

The rearrangement joins TRBV4-1 to TRBJ2-7; the D is unclear. This CDR3 has 12 amino acids. V was pared by 0 bases and J by 6 bases, with 6 bases between. Germline values: CDR1 MGHRA, CDR2 YSYEKL. The CDR3 spells CASSQDYLEQYF. In DNA form, the CDR3 reads TGCGCCAGCAGCCAAGATTACCTCGAGCAGTACTTC.

The J gene is TRBJ2-5, the V gene TRBV5-1; 9 bases line up with TRBD1. This CDR3 comprises 14 residues. Trimming took 0 bases from V and 7 from J; bases not matched to a gene: 4. Per germline, CDR1 SGHRS and CDR2 YFSETQ. Written as DNA, the CDR3 is TGCGCCAGCAGCTTGGAGGGACAGGGTCGGACCCAGTACTTC. Encoded protein: CASSLEGQGRTQYF.

The chain employs TRBV7-9 and TRBJ2-1; the D gene is possibly TRBD2 (6 bases). The V gene's germline CDR1 is SEHNR and CDR2 FQNEAQ (reference sequence). The CDR3 sequence is 15 residues long. V lost 4 bases and J 7 bases, leaving 17 bases between the germline ends. The CDR3 spells CASSSEGPRGNEQFF. DNA for the CDR3: TGTGCCAGCAGCTCGGAGGGCCCAAGAGGGAATGAGCAGTTCTTC.

This chain links TRBV14 with TRBJ2-7, with TRBD2 matching 7 bases. This CDR3 is 13 amino acids long. V lost 4 bases, J lost 3 bases, and 3 bases stayed unmatched. The V gene's germline CDR1 is SGHDN and CDR2 FVKESK. CDR3 sequence reads: CASSRGTIYEQYF. The CDR3 coding sequence is TGTGCCAGCAGCCGTGGGACTATCTACGAGCAGTACTTC.

The CDR3: CASRSGGEQFF. Written as DNA, the CDR3 is TGTGCCAGCAGATCTGGAGGGGAGCAGTTCTTC. This rearrangement joins TRBV6-5 to TRBJ2-1; tentative D call: TRBD2 (6 bases). CDR3 length: 11 residues. Germline values: CDR1 MNHEY, CDR2 SVGAGI. Trimming stripped 6 bases from V and 10 bases from J, with 10 bases between.

The chain links TRBV27 to TRBJ2-1, with 7 positions matching TRBD2. Trimming took 3 bases from V and 3 from J; bases not matched to a gene: 5. The germline gives CDR1 MNHEY, CDR2 SMNVEV (reference sequence). The CDR3 spans 15 residues. The CDR3 sequence is CASSFSLADYNEQFF. CDR3 DNA: TGTGCCAGCAGTTTTTCGCTAGCGGACTACAATGAGCAGTTCTTC.

This clone was found a few times. The V and J genes are TRBV4-2 and TRBJ1-1; D is unresolved. CDR1 LGHNA and CDR2 YNFKEQ come from the germline V gene. This CDR3 is 14 amino acids long. V was clipped by 1 base and J by 1 base, with 7 bases between them. In nucleotides, the CDR3 is TGTGCCAGCAGCCAAGGGCCGGCGAACACTGAAGCTTTCTTT. Amino acids: CASSQGPANTEAFF.

The CDR3 here is CASSYETGIMNTEAFF. Written as DNA, the CDR3 is TGTGCCAGCAGCTACGAGACAGGGATCATGAACACTGAAGCTTTCTTT. V usage is TRBV5-8 and J usage is TRBJ1-1; 7 bases are a match to TRBD1. The length of the CDR3 is 16 residues. Germline trimming cut 3 bases from V and 0 bases from J; bases unmatched to any gene: 8. The germline V gene encodes CDR1 SGHTS and CDR2 YDEGEE.

The V and J genes are TRBV19 and TRBJ1-1; the D is unclear. CDR3 length: 15 amino acids. Germline CDR1 is LNHDA and CDR2 is SQIVND (reference sequence). V lost 9 bases and J 0 bases, leaving 17 bases between the germline ends. CDR3 DNA sequence: TGTGCCAGCCGCCCCTTAGGCCAAGTGAACACTGAAGCTTTCTTT. Encoded protein: CASRPLGQVNTEAFF.

In this sample, this clone turned up once. V and J are TRBV18 and TRBJ2-7, with TRBD1 identical over 9 bases. Per the germline V gene, CDR1 is KGHSH and CDR2 is LQKENI. The CDR3 is made up of 13 amino acids. The V gene end was trimmed by 4 bases and the J gene end by 5 bases; junction bases not matched to a gene: 3. The chain's CDR3 is CASSRRDRDEQYF. The DNA of the CDR3 is TGTGCCAGCTCACGCCGGGACAGGGACGAGCAGTACTTC.